The 21 T cell receptor beta chains listed next were all sequenced from one sample in a study of cytomegalovirus exposure and HLA in healthy donors. 13 Jbeta primers and 60 Vbeta primers were used for the PCR. TCRdb's copy holds only in-frame clones and misses some; the assay was immunoSEQ multiplex PCR. Among fewer than 150,000 clones listed, around 75% were seen once. The sequenced sample consisted of PBMCs. The receptors were sampled from a man aged 25 to 40 in good health and CMV-seronegative.

The chain uses TRBV27 and TRBJ2-2, with D maybe TRBD2 (7 bases). Trimming removed 6 bases from V and 1 base from J, with 15 bases in between. Per germline, CDR1 MNHEY and CDR2 SMNVEV (reference sequence). This CDR3 comprises 16 residues. The CDR3 DNA reads TGTGCCAGCAGCTCAGGGGAGGGGGGGAACACCGGGGAGCTGTTTTTT. Translating gives CASSSGEGGNTGELFF.

J is TRBJ2-7 and V is TRBV28; TRBD1 matches at 8 bases. The CDR3 has 14 amino acids. V dropped 5 bases and J dropped 2; count of bases not matched to a gene: 5. The germline CDR1 and CDR2 sequences are MDHEN and SYDVKM. The DNA of the CDR3 is TGTGCCAGCAGTCCCCAGGGGGCAGCCTACGAGCAGTACTTC. It specifies CASSPQGAAYEQYF.

The chain links TRBV5-1 to TRBJ1-1, with D maybe TRBD1 (6 bases). This CDR3 spans 15 amino acids. Looked up from germline, CDR1 is SGHRS and CDR2 is YFSETQ. Deletions cut 0 bases from V and 1 base from J, with 10 bases between. CDR3 residues: CASSLDRTANTEAFF. CDR3 nucleotides: TGCGCCAGCAGCTTGGATAGGACAGCGAACACTGAAGCTTTCTTT.

A note on this clone: Other DNA sequences from this sample encode an identical CDR3 as well. The chain joins TRBV6-5 to TRBJ1-1, with D possibly TRBD1 on 5 matching bases. The CDR3 has 14 residues. Trimming took off 6 bases at V and 0 bases at J, with 11 bases between the two ends. The germline V gene has CDR1 MNHEY and CDR2 SVGAGI. The CDR3 protein is CASSLEGVNTEAFF. CDR3 DNA sequence: TGTGCCAGCAGCCTAGAAGGGGTGAACACTGAAGCTTTCTTT.

This clone showed up just a few times. The rearrangement links TRBV11-3 to TRBJ1-1; TRBD1 matches at 7 bases. There are 12 residues in the CDR3. CDR1 is SGHNT and CDR2 is YENEEA in the germline V gene. V was pared by 5 bases and J by 6 bases, with 3 bases of the junction left unmatched. The CDR3 sequence is CASSPTGAEAFF. The DNA for the CDR3 is TGTGCCAGCAGCCCTACAGGGGCTGAAGCTTTCTTT. The whole variable domain, remainder taken from reference TRBV11-3 and TRBJ1-1, is EAGVVQSPRYKIIEKKQPVAFWCNPISGHNTLYWYLQNLGQGPELLIRYENEEAVDDSQLPKDRFSAERLKGVDSTLKIQPAELGDSAVYLCASSPTGAEAFFGQGTRLTVV.

This clone was found once. V gene TRBV14 combines with J gene TRBJ2-3; the D is unclear. Trimming took 1 base from V and 6 from J, leaving 8 bases between them. The germline CDR1 and CDR2 sequences are SGHDN and FVKESK. The CDR3 runs 13 residues. CDR3 in DNA: TGTGCCAGCAGCCAAGGGTCCCAGGATACGCAGTATTTT. This sequence encodes CASSQGSQDTQYF.

CDR3: CASSPISGAIGYGYTF. CDR3 sequence (DNA): TGTGCCAGCAGCCCAATCTCAGGGGCTATAGGCTATGGCTACACCTTC. This chain links TRBV16 with TRBJ1-2; D is perhaps TRBD1 (6 bases). The CDR3 has 16 amino acids. The V gene's germline CDR1 is KGHSY and CDR2 FQNENV. Trimming took 4 bases from V and 4 from J, leaving 19 bases between them.

CDR3 amino acids: CAIRTTVTADYEQYF. The CDR3, as DNA: TGTGCCATCAGGACCACAGTGACCGCCGACTACGAGCAGTACTTC. The rearrangement links TRBV10-3 to TRBJ2-7; D unclear. Germline V gives CDR1 ENHRY, CDR2 SYGVKD. This CDR3 region has 15 residues. The germline V and J ends were trimmed by 6 bases and 3 bases, with 18 bases remaining between them.

The chain carries TRBV28 and TRBJ2-7; perhaps TRBD1 as D (6 bases). V dropped 5 bases and J dropped 2 bases, with 13 bases sitting between them. The CDR3 sequence is 14 residues long. Germline lookup yields CDR1 MDHEN and CDR2 SYDVKM. The CDR3 DNA follows: TGTGCCAGCAGTGTCATGGGGACACCCTACGAGCAGTACTTC. Encoded protein: CASSVMGTPYEQYF.

V and J are TRBV28 and TRBJ1-5; D is ambiguous. This CDR3 spans 14 amino acids. CDR1 MDHEN and CDR2 SYDVKM come from the germline V gene. V was clipped by 4 bases and J by 7 bases, with 14 bases between them. The CDR3 DNA reads TGTGCCAGCAGTTCGGAGGGATGGAAACAGCCCCAGCATTTT. Its protein product is CASSSEGWKQPQHF.

V gene TRBV5-1 combines with J gene TRBJ2-5, with 8 bases identical to TRBD2. The CDR3 length is 18 residues. CDR1 is SGHRS and CDR2 is YFSETQ in the germline V gene. The junction had 12 bases not matched to a gene; V was cut back by 0 bases and J by 2 bases. In nucleotides, the CDR3 is TGCGCCAGCAGCTTGGCTCGCGCGGGGGGCAGGGGTCAAGAGACCCAGTACTTC. Translating it yields CASSLARAGGRGQETQYF.

This clone has more than one count but fewer than ten. V is TRBV6-1 and J is TRBJ1-4; the D is unclear. V was shortened by 5 bases and J by 7 bases, with 8 bases between the two germline ends. CDR1 and CDR2 (germline): MNHNS, SASEGT. The CDR3 is 12 residues long. The CDR3: CASSWEGEKLFF. In nucleotides, the CDR3 is TGTGCCAGCAGTTGGGAGGGTGAAAAACTGTTTTTT.

The chain couples TRBV28 to TRBJ2-5; unclear D gene. Trimming shortened V by 3 bases and J by 5 bases, and 13 bases separated the two germline ends. CDR1 and CDR2 (germline): MDHEN, SYDVKM. The CDR3 sequence is 14 residues long. As DNA, the CDR3 is TGTGCCAGCAGTTTCCCCTTGAGTTGGGAGACCCAGTACTTC. The encoded protein is CASSFPLSWETQYF.

In DNA form, the CDR3 reads TGCGCCAGCAGCCGAGACAGGGTTACTGAAAAACTGTTTTTT. Translating it yields CASSRDRVTEKLFF. This chain connects TRBV4-1 to TRBJ1-4, with TRBD1 matching 7 bases. The germline V gene has CDR1 MGHRA and CDR2 YSYEKL. There are 14 residues in the CDR3. The trim removed 4 bases at V and 7 bases at J, leaving 6 bases unmatched.

This chain joins TRBV4-1 and TRBJ2-1, with TRBD2 as a possible D gene (6 bases). V was shortened by 4 bases and J by 2 bases, with 18 bases between the two germline ends. CDR1 and CDR2 from the germline V gene are MGHRA and YSYEKL. This CDR3 region has 17 residues. The CDR3 spells CASSRPPGRDAYNEQFF. The CDR3, as DNA: TGCGCCAGCAGCCGTCCCCCGGGGCGGGATGCCTACAATGAGCAGTTCTTC.

The gene calls are TRBV5-6 and TRBJ2-7; tentative D call: TRBD1 (7 bases). CDR3 length: 13 residues. The germline V and J ends were trimmed by 6 bases and 3 bases, with 13 bases remaining between them. CDR1 and CDR2 (germline): SGHDT, YYEEEE. The CDR3 region is CASTGGQSYEQYF. CDR3 sequence (DNA): TGTGCCAGCACCGGGGGACAGAGCTACGAGCAGTACTTC.

The J gene is TRBJ2-7, the V gene TRBV7-2, with TRBD1 matching 8 bases. This CDR3 is 15 amino acids long. The germline CDR1 and CDR2 sequences are SGHTA and FQGNSA. Germline trimming cut 5 bases from V and 2 bases from J; bases unmatched to any gene: 8. The CDR3 is CASSPGGPGAYEQYF. The CDR3 nucleotides read TGTGCCAGCAGCCCAGGGGGCCCGGGGGCCTACGAGCAGTACTTC.

This clone was picked up one time. The J gene is TRBJ2-3, the V gene TRBV7-2; D may be TRBD2 (6 bases). The germline V gene has CDR1 SGHTA and CDR2 FQGNSA. The CDR3 spans 13 residues. Trimming cost V 5 bases and J 3 bases, with 9 bases left between them. The CDR3 spells CASSRRETDTQYF. In DNA, the CDR3 is TGTGCCAGCAGCCGCCGGGAGACAGATACGCAGTATTTT.

This chain links TRBV7-8 with TRBJ2-1, with 7 bases fitting TRBD1. The CDR3 contains 17 residues. Trimming took 1 base from V and 2 from J; bases not matched to a gene: 8. Germline V lookup: CDR1 SGHVS, CDR2 FQNEAQ. CDR3 bases: TGTGCCAGCAGCTTAGATGCCGGGACAGCGACCTACAATGAGCAGTTCTTC. Its translation is CASSLDAGTATYNEQFF.

V and J are TRBV30 and TRBJ2-7; 8 bases align to TRBD1. With V trimmed by 4 bases and J by 4 bases, 6 bases remained unmatched. Germline V gene data show CDR1 as GTSNPN and CDR2 as SVGIG (reference sequence). The CDR3 is 13 amino acids. The CDR3 DNA reads TGTGCCTGGACCGGGACAGGTTTTTACGAGCAGTACTTC. Protein: CAWTGTGFYEQYF.

The chain carries TRBV6-8 and TRBJ1-2; TRBD1 matches 8 bases. Germline V lookup: CDR1 MNHGY, CDR2 SAAAGT. CDR3 length equals 15 residues. V lost 5 bases and J lost 7; bases outside the gene matches: 12. CDR3 residues: CASSPPPWTGTGYTF. CDR3 nucleotides: TGTGCCAGCAGTCCACCTCCGTGGACAGGGACTGGCTACACCTTC.